This T cell receptor (beta chain) originates from a study of blood T cells in healthy people across ages. Peripheral blood was drawn, about 9.1 milliliters per donor. Researchers isolated at least 6 million PBMCs per sample. Findings and limits, study-wide: From one million sequenced T cells, diversity estimates were lower bounds.

This clonotype was seen only a few times. What it binds is not known. The second PCR ran roughly 6 to 11 cycles with a sample-barcoded 5' primer and J-beta primers. TCRdb processed the 5' RACE reads anew with MiXCR; each CDR3 protein has one entry. The data show 850,000 to 1,000,000 distinct CDR3 sequences, about 48% seen once. CDR3 length: 15 amino acids. V dropped 0 bases and J dropped 6; count of bases not matched to a gene: 6. Germline V gene sequence: CDR1 SGHRS, CDR2 YFSETQ. Sequenced: blood. V usage is TRBV5-1 and J usage is TRBJ2-3, with 8 bases aligning to TRBD1. The TCR originated in a man younger than 40 in good health. In DNA form, the CDR3 reads TGCGCCAGCAGCTTGGTATACAGGGGGGCCGATACGCAGTATTTT. Its translation: CASSLVYRGADTQYF.